This TCR beta chain was captured by sequencing in a study of beta chain features in type 1 diabetes. General observations from the study: Any HLA type influence on TCRB rearrangement was left unresolved here. People with Type 1 diabetes carried modestly yet significantly shorter TCRB CDR3s in all four CD4+ subsets.

Per germline, CDR1 ENHRY and CDR2 SYGVKD. This CDR3 is built from 15 residues. Trimming shortened V by 3 bases and J by 8 bases, and 19 bases separated the two germline ends. Central memory, naive, regulatory and stem cell-like memory CD4+ cells were sorted by CD45RO/CCR7/CD25/CD127/CD95/CD27. Every sorted population was more than 95% pure. Expressed TCRB transcripts were sequenced, since all the RNA that had been isolated was reverse transcribed. Sequencing used immunoSEQ multiplex PCR; TCRdb keeps in-frame clones, though not all of them. The sample consists of under 450,000 clones, approximately 14% of them appearing once. To note about this clone: Its antigen is not known.

This TCR was sampled from a young man in good health. The rearrangement joins TRBV10-3 to TRBJ1-1; D ambiguous. Source material: naive CD4+ T cells from blood. CDR3 sequence reads: CAISESDGLWAEAFF. DNA for the CDR3: TGTGCCATCAGTGAATCCGACGGCCTGTGGGCCGAAGCTTTCTTT.